Sequencing of this T cell receptor (beta chain) was carried out in a study of monozygotic twins with cystic fibrosis. Findings of the study overall: V usage most resembled the co-twin in 13 of 16 pairs. Monozygotic CF twin pairs shared significantly more nucleotide-identical clonotypes than unrelated CF individuals did.

The repertoire was sequenced with immunoSEQ multiplex PCR; TCRdb's copy has only in-frame clones and lacks some. Among tens of thousands of clones, 90% to 97% were seen once, and the ten largest hold 0.15% to 0.2%. V was pared by 4 bases and J by 3 bases, with 16 bases between. The CDR3 length is 15 residues. Germline CDR1 is SGHRS and CDR2 is YFSETQ. Of note for this clone: As yet, its antigen is unknown.

The source is a girl aged 2-10 years with cystic fibrosis. The chain uses TRBV5-1 and TRBJ1-1; no firm D call. Sample: blood. DNA for the CDR3: TGCGCCAGCAGCGGAAGCTTGACTTGGGACACTGAAGCTTTCTTT. Translated, it gives CASSGSLTWDTEAFF.